This T cell receptor (beta chain) was observed in a study of T-cell reconstitution after alpha-beta-depleted transplantation in children. For TCRbeta, the library was prepared with unique molecular identifiers. TCRdb re-analysed the PCR reads in MiXCR, keeping a single row per CDR3 protein. The sample carries 450,000 to 600,000 distinct CDR3 sequences, 8% to 11% recorded once. General study points: By about two months after transplant, alpha-beta T cells reportedly arose from several hundred graft clones that had expanded.

The CDR3 totals 14 residues. The germline V and J ends were trimmed by 4 bases and 2 bases, with 11 bases remaining between them. This clonotype was seen at least ten times. What it binds is not known. The V and J genes are TRBV12-3 or TRBV12-4 and TRBJ1-1; D possibly corresponds to TRBD1 (5 bases). The clonotype was recovered from a child aged 2 to 10 with inherited bone marrow failure, due to receive a stem cell transplant. The sample in question was PBMCs, obtained before TCRalphabeta/CD19-depleted stem cell transplant. CDR3 in amino acids: CASSWVGGNTEAFF. The CDR3 bases are TGTGCCAGCAGTTGGGTTGGGGGAAACACTGAAGCTTTCTTT.